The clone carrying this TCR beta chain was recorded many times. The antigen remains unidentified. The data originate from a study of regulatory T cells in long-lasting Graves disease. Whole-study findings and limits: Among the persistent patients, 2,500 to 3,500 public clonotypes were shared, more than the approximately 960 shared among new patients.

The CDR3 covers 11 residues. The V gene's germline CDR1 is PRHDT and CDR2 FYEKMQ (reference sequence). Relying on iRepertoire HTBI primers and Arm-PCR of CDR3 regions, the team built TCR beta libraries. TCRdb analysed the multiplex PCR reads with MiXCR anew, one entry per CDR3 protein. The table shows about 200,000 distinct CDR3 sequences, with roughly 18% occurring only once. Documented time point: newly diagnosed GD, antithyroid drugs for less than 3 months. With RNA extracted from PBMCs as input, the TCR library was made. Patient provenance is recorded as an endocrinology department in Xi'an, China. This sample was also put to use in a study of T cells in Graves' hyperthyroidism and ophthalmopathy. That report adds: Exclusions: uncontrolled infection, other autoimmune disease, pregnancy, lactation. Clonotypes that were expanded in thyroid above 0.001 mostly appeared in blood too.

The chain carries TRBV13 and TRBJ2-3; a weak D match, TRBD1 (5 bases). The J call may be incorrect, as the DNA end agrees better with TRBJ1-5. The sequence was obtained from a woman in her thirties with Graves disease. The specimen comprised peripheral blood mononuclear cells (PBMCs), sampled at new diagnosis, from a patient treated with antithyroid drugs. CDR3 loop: CASKAGVPQHF. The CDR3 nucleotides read TGTGCCAGCAAAGCGGGGGTTCCGCAGCATTTT.